This TCR beta chain was captured by sequencing in a study of beta chain features in type 1 diabetes. The study, taken as a whole, reports: People with Type 1 diabetes carried modestly yet significantly shorter TCRB CDR3s in all four CD4+ subsets. Shorter templates may be favored by PCR, equally so in patients and controls. In comparison with healthy donors, patients had naive, central memory and Treg TCRB repertoires that appeared more similar.

The whole isolated RNA underwent reverse transcription, so sequencing captured expressed TCRB transcripts. This table comes from immunoSEQ multiplex PCR, and its TCRdb copy is limited to in-frame clones, with some not included. The repertoire holds over 300,000 clones, with around 8.5% as singletons. CDR1 and CDR2 from the germline V gene are SSHAT and FNYEAQ (reference sequence). The CDR3 runs to 13 residues. This clone has only one observation. Its target is not known. One junction end does not reproduce the germline sequence, and a read error may be involved. This sequence was found in a man younger than 40 with type 1 diabetes. V gene TRBV7-7 combines with J gene TRBJ2-5; D gene uncertain. The J call may not be correct, given that the DNA end is closer to TRBJ2-7. The material sequenced was central memory CD4+ T cells from blood. Here the CDR3 reads CASSAQPEYEQYF. The CDR3 coding sequence is TGTGCTAGCAGCGCTCAGCCGGAGTACGAGCAGTACTTC.